This paragraph reports one T cell receptor beta chain. This specimen belongs to a study of T-cell memory formation after mild COVID-19. Each CDR3 protein is one row after TCRdb ran MiXCR on the 5' RACE reads. Of roughly 86,000 distinct CDR3 sequences listed, about 14% are singletons. From germline, CDR1 is SGHDT and CDR2 YYEEEE. The CDR3 has 15 residues. Trimming took 0 bases from V and 1 from J, leaving 10 bases between them. Sample: PBMCs or a T cell subset sorted from them (not recorded which). This receptor was identified in a man aged 18 to 29 who had mild COVID-19 (a few samples of this study predate the infection). Cell type and time point are not known. The V call is TRBV5-6, the J call TRBJ2-5; D gene unclear. Here the CDR3 DNA reads TGTGCCAGCAGCTTGGGAGGCGACGGCCAAGAGACCCAGTACTTC. Protein sequence: CASSLGGDGQETQYF.